The next 24 T cell receptor beta chains were all read from a single sample in a study of blood T cells in healthy people across ages. Together with a sample-barcoded 5' primer, a J-beta primer mix was included in a second PCR lasting about 7 to 11 cycles. Each CDR3 protein gets one entry after TCRdb re-called the 5' RACE reads with MiXCR. The table includes 890,000 or so distinct CDR3 sequences, 62% detected once. The sample was blood. Receptors were obtained from a man aged 30-40 years in good health.

The chain couples TRBV12-3 or TRBV12-4 to TRBJ1-5; D remains ambiguous. The CDR3 loop spans 16 amino acids. V shed 3 bases and J shed 3 bases, with 15 bases lying between them. CDR3 loop: CASSFRANLLNQPQHF. The CDR3, as DNA: TGTGCCAGCAGTTTTAGGGCAAATTTGCTCAATCAGCCCCAGCATTTT.

The chain links TRBV6-5 to TRBJ2-1; D is ambiguous. The CDR3 is 13 amino acids. V was clipped by 4 bases and J by 5 bases, with 9 bases between them. Germline V CDR1 and CDR2: MNHEY, SVGAGI. The CDR3 spells CASSFSYHNEQFF. CDR3 coding DNA: TGTGCCAGCAGTTTCTCGTACCACAATGAGCAGTTCTTC.

The V gene is TRBV18, the J gene TRBJ2-1; 11 nucleotides match TRBD1. J was trimmed by 8 bases and V by 2 bases; bases with no gene match: 5. Germline loops: CDR1 KGHSH, CDR2 LQKENI. This CDR3 spans 15 amino acids. The CDR3 region has the DNA TGTGCCAGCTCACCAATGGACAGGGGGCACCATGAGCAGTTCTTC. As protein: CASSPMDRGHHEQFF.

V usage is TRBV15 and J usage is TRBJ2-3; D uncertain. CDR1 LNHNV and CDR2 YYDKDF come from the germline V gene (reference sequence). The CDR3 has 17 amino acids. Trimming took off 0 bases at V and 1 base at J, with 14 bases between the two ends. The CDR3 DNA sequence: TGTGCCACCAGCAGAGACCTCGACCGTCTCGGCACAGATACGCAGTATTTT. It is translated as CATSRDLDRLGTDTQYF.

The gene calls are TRBV7-9 and TRBJ2-5; 11 bases agree with TRBD2. The J segment lost 4 bases and the V segment lost 5 bases, leaving 6 bases of the junction unmatched. Germline V lookup: CDR1 SEHNR, CDR2 FQNEAQ (reference sequence). The CDR3 covers 15 residues. The DNA for the CDR3 is TGTGCCAGCAGCAGGATAGCGGGGGGGCCAGAGACCCAGTACTTC. This sequence encodes CASSRIAGGPETQYF.

CDR3 region: CASSENGISGANVLTF. DNA for the CDR3: TGTGCCAGCAGTGAAAACGGGATCTCCGGGGCCAACGTCCTGACTTTC. The gene calls are TRBV6-1 and TRBJ2-6, with D maybe TRBD2 (5 bases). The CDR3 extends over 16 amino acids. With 2 bases removed from V and 4 bases from J, the gap between germline ends came to 12 bases. Looked up from germline, CDR1 is MNHNS and CDR2 is SASEGT.

The chain recombines TRBV29-1 with TRBJ2-1, with no clear D. The CDR3 contains 12 residues. The ends were cut back, 8 bases at V and 0 bases at J, with 8 bases in the middle. Germline loops: CDR1 SQVTM, CDR2 ANQGSEA. CDR3 nucleotide sequence: TGCAGCTCCCGGGTCTCCTACAATGAGCAGTTCTTC. Translation gives CSSRVSYNEQFF.

The genes are TRBV7-9 and TRBJ2-7, with D tentatively TRBD1 or TRBD2 (5 bases each). The V and J ends lost 4 bases and 5 bases respectively, with 15 bases between them. The CDR3 has 14 amino acids. Germline assignment: CDR1 SEHNR and CDR2 FQNEAQ (reference sequence). The DNA of the CDR3 is TGTGCCAGCAGCTCGCTCGAGGGGCGCGACGAGCAGTACTTC. The encoded protein is CASSSLEGRDEQYF.

The chain employs TRBV6-5 and TRBJ2-3; D possibly uses TRBD1 or TRBD2 (5 bases each). The CDR3 sequence is 14 residues long. V was pared by 2 bases and J by 5 bases, with 11 bases between. Germline V gene sequence: CDR1 MNHEY, CDR2 SVGAGI. In DNA form, the CDR3 reads TGTGCCAGCAGTTACGCACAGGCGGGAGATACGCAGTATTTT. Its protein is CASSYAQAGDTQYF.

V is TRBV12-3 or TRBV12-4 and J is TRBJ2-2; no firm D call. The CDR3 is 15 amino acids. V was trimmed by 5 bases and J by 0 bases, leaving 10 bases between them. The CDR3 loop reads CASSPSGSNTGELFF. In DNA form, the CDR3 reads TGTGCCAGCAGTCCCTCGGGCTCGAACACCGGGGAGCTGTTTTTT.

This chain joins TRBV12-3 or TRBV12-4 and TRBJ1-6; 10 nucleotides align to TRBD1. The V gene end was trimmed by 6 bases and the J gene end by 9 bases; junction bases not matched to a gene: 5. The CDR3 has 14 amino acids. As DNA, the CDR3 is TGTGCCAGCAGCCATGGGACAGGGGCTTCACCCCTCCACTTT. Encoded protein: CASSHGTGASPLHF.

The V and J genes are TRBV12-3 or TRBV12-4 and TRBJ2-4; D gene ambiguous. Trimming cost V 6 bases and J 3 bases, with 9 bases left between them. The CDR3 spans 13 residues. The CDR3 protein is CASSRADKNIQYF. The DNA of the CDR3 is TGTGCCAGCAGCCGGGCGGACAAAAACATTCAGTACTTC.

The chain recombines TRBV6-2 or TRBV6-3 with TRBJ1-1; D is ambiguous. V was pared by 6 bases and J by 4 bases, with 21 bases between. CDR1 MNHEY and CDR2 SVGEGT come from the germline V gene. The CDR3 has 16 amino acids. The CDR3 DNA sequence: TGTGCCAGCAGACCTACAGTGAACCTCTGGGGCACTGAAGCTTTCTTT. This encodes CASRPTVNLWGTEAFF.

This clonotype was observed a handful of times. The genes are TRBV29-1 and TRBJ2-7, with 8 bases identical to TRBD1. Germline V gives CDR1 SQVTM, CDR2 ANQGSEA. CDR3 length: 14 residues. Trimming removed 4 bases from V and 5 bases from J; junction bases left unmatched: 10. The CDR3 sequence: CSVATDRAENEQYF. CDR3 coding DNA: TGCAGCGTTGCGACGGACAGGGCTGAGAACGAGCAGTACTTC.

The chain has TRBV28 and TRBJ1-1; 10 bases fit TRBD1. Germline values: CDR1 MDHEN, CDR2 SYDVKM. Unmatched junction bases numbered 4, after V lost 3 bases and J lost 6 bases. This CDR3 comprises 14 residues. CDR3 DNA: TGTGCCAGCAGTTTGGGACAGGGGCCCTCTGAAGCTTTCTTT. The encoded protein is CASSLGQGPSEAFF.

The rearrangement joins TRBV3-1 to TRBJ1-6; no clear D. V was cut by 0 bases and J by 6 bases, with 9 bases left in between. CDR3 length: 15 amino acids. CDR1 and CDR2 from the germline V gene are LGHDT and YNNKEL (reference sequence). CDR3 sequence reads: CASSQDMMANSPLHF. DNA for the CDR3: TGTGCCAGCAGCCAAGATATGATGGCTAATTCACCCCTCCACTTT.

The rearrangement uses TRBV9 and TRBJ2-1; D assignment may be TRBD1 or TRBD2 (6 bases each). This CDR3 spans 17 amino acids. V dropped 0 bases and J dropped 4 bases, with 17 bases sitting between them. Germline V gene data show CDR1 as SGDLS and CDR2 as YYNGEE. The CDR3 here is CASSVGGYGGSYNEQFF. The CDR3 DNA sequence: TGTGCCAGCAGCGTAGGCGGCTACGGGGGCAGTTACAATGAGCAGTTCTTC.

This chain uses TRBV4-2 with TRBJ2-3; D could derive from TRBD1 or TRBD2 (6 bases each). CDR1 and CDR2 from the germline V gene are LGHNA and YNFKEQ. The V end lost 0 bases, the J end lost 5 bases, and 12 bases lay between the germline ends. The CDR3 spans 15 residues. The CDR3 DNA reads as TGTGCCAGCAGCCAAGACCCGGGGGCCATAGATACGCAGTATTTT. Translation: CASSQDPGAIDTQYF.

This rearrangement joins TRBV7-2 to TRBJ2-7; 7 nucleotides align to TRBD1. Germline CDR1 is SGHTA and CDR2 is FQGNSA. Trimming removed 1 base from V and 7 bases from J; junction bases left unmatched: 7. CDR3 length equals 14 residues. CDR3 in DNA: TGTGCCAGCAGCTTAGATTGGGACAGTGGAGAGCAGTACTTC. Amino acids: CASSLDWDSGEQYF.

This chain uses TRBV3-1 with TRBJ2-1, with D unclear. Germline V gives CDR1 LGHDT, CDR2 YNNKEL (reference sequence). The CDR3 covers 16 residues. Trimming removed 1 base from V and 0 bases from J, with 10 bases in between. CDR3 amino acids: CASSQASVRSYNEQFF. CDR3 sequence (DNA): TGTGCCAGCAGCCAAGCCAGCGTCCGCTCCTACAATGAGCAGTTCTTC.

The chain links TRBV12-3 or TRBV12-4 to TRBJ1-4; TRBD1 matches 8 bases. The CDR3 length is 15 residues. Losses at the gene ends were 5 bases for V and 7 bases for J; bases not matched to a gene: 9. The CDR3 nucleotides are TGTGCCAGCAGTCTCGGACAGGGTATCTTTGAAAAACTGTTTTTT. Its protein product is CASSLGQGIFEKLFF.

The chain employs TRBV29-1 and TRBJ1-1; a possible D gene is TRBD1 (5 bases). The germline V gene has CDR1 SQVTM and CDR2 ANQGSEA. The CDR3 has 13 residues. V lost 4 bases, J lost 0 bases, and 9 bases lay in between. CDR3 protein: CSVVGVMNTEAFF. Here the CDR3 DNA reads TGCAGCGTTGTAGGGGTCATGAACACTGAAGCTTTCTTT.

The chain joins TRBV20-1 to TRBJ2-7, with a weak D call TRBD2 (6 bases). This CDR3 spans 12 amino acids. Trimming removed 1 base from V and 7 bases from J, with 11 bases in between. From germline, CDR1 is DFQATT and CDR2 SNEGSKA (reference sequence). The CDR3 region has the DNA TGCAGTGCTAGAGGACTAGTCAATGAGCAGTACTTC. Residues: CSARGLVNEQYF.

This chain uses TRBV29-1 with TRBJ2-7; 11 bases align to TRBD2. CDR1 and CDR2 from the germline V gene are SQVTM and ANQGSEA. V lost 6 bases to trimming and J lost 7 bases; unmatched junction nucleotides: 14. The CDR3 sequence is 15 residues long. The CDR3 protein is CSVTSSGGPLSEQYF. The CDR3 nucleotides read TGCAGCGTAACCTCTAGCGGGGGGCCCCTATCGGAGCAGTACTTC.